Presented here are 30 T cell receptor beta chains from one specimen sequenced in a study of vaccination and CD4 T cells after COVID-19. Treatment specified: roughly 10-day PBMC culture with coronavirus spike peptide pools or control peptides (ViraFEST assay). These receptors have no identified antigens. Sequencing of DNA taken from cultured CD4+ T cells relied on the Oncomine TCR Beta short-read assay. TCRdb reprocessed the PCR reads via MiXCR and lists one record per CDR3 protein. The repertoire holds thousands of distinct CDR3 sequences, with about 80% as singletons. Sequences were obtained from CD4+ T cells from blood, cultured in vitro. The receptor source for this set is a human donor who had recovered from COVID-19.

V is TRBV11-2 and J is TRBJ2-7; TRBD2 agrees at 8 bases. The V and J ends lost 4 bases and 0 bases, in that order; junction bases with no gene match: 5. Germline-derived CDR1 and CDR2 are SGHAT and FQNNGV. The CDR3 runs to 15 residues. The CDR3 loop reads CASSSERGTSYEQYF. CDR3 in DNA: TGTGCCAGCAGCTCAGAGCGGGGGACCTCCTACGAGCAGTACTTC.

The chain recombines TRBV15 with TRBJ1-2, with a weak D call TRBD1 (5 bases). The V and J ends lost 0 bases and 4 bases respectively, with 15 bases between them. This CDR3 region has 16 residues. Germline CDR1 and CDR2: LNHNV and YYDKDF (reference sequence). The CDR3 loop is CATSRDQGRTSYGYTF. The CDR3 bases are TGTGCCACCAGCAGAGATCAGGGAAGAACCTCCTATGGCTACACCTTC.

Concerning this clonotype itself: The germline gene is not matched at one end of the junction; a read error may be the cause. The V and J genes are TRBV5-3 and TRBJ1-1; tentatively, D is TRBD1 (5 bases). TRBV5-3 is an ORF for which the function is uncertain. This CDR3 comprises 15 residues. The CDR3 nucleotides read TGTGCCAGCAGCTTATCGAATCAGGGATTCACTGAAGCTTTCTTT. Its protein is CASSLSNQGFTEAFF.

The chain employs TRBV2 and TRBJ1-2, with a possible D match to TRBD1 (6 bases). Germline loops: CDR1 SNHLY, CDR2 FYNNEI. The CDR3 length is 11 residues. Trimming removed 8 bases at V and 6 bases at J, with 10 bases between. The CDR3 DNA is TGTGCCAGCGCGGCAGGGGATGGCTACACCTTC. Translation: CASAAGDGYTF.

This CDR3 reads CASSGREGYTF. The CDR3 DNA reads TGTGCCAGCAGTGGCAGGGAAGGCTACACCTTC. This chain joins TRBV6-4 and TRBJ1-2, with D perhaps TRBD1 (5 bases). This CDR3 is 11 amino acids long. The ends were cut back, 4 bases at V and 8 bases at J, with 8 bases in the middle. CDR1 and CDR2 (germline): MRHNA, SNTAGT.

J is TRBJ1-1 and V is TRBV6-1; D possibly corresponds to TRBD1 (5 bases). Per germline, CDR1 MNHNS and CDR2 SASEGT. This CDR3 spans 16 amino acids. Trimming removed 10 bases at V and 1 base at J, with 22 bases between. The chain's CDR3 is CATKSPFRGPNTEAFF. CDR3 nucleotide sequence: TGTGCCACTAAGTCCCCTTTTAGGGGCCCGAACACTGAAGCTTTCTTT.

This rearrangement joins TRBV6-5 to TRBJ2-3, with D hard to call. The V gene's germline CDR1 is MNHEY and CDR2 SVGAGI. The CDR3 is 11 amino acids. Trimming took 2 bases from V and 5 from J, leaving 2 bases between them. The CDR3 region is CASSYGDTQYF. In nucleotides, the CDR3 is TGTGCCAGCAGTTACGGAGATACGCAGTATTTT.

A single count supports this clonotype. The V gene is TRBV7-2, the J gene TRBJ1-2, with 11 bases aligning to TRBD1. CDR1 and CDR2 (germline): SGHTA, FQGNSA. Trimming removed 5 bases from V and 8 bases from J; junction bases left unmatched: 7. The CDR3 spans 14 residues. The CDR3 DNA is TGTGCCAGCAGCGAGGGACAGGGGGTGTTGGGCTACACCTTC. It translates to CASSEGQGVLGYTF.

This clonotype is medium-sized. This chain joins TRBV2 and TRBJ2-7; D is undetermined. The length of the CDR3 is 12 residues. Germline V gene lookup returns CDR1 SNHLY and CDR2 FYNNEI. V was shortened by 6 bases and J by 0 bases, with 6 bases between the two germline ends. CDR3 DNA: TGTGCCAGCAGAGGCCTCTCCTACGAGCAGTACTTC. It specifies CASRGLSYEQYF.

The rearrangement links TRBV7-6 to TRBJ2-3, with TRBD2 as a possible D gene (7 bases). V was trimmed by 1 base and J by 2 bases, leaving 16 bases between them. The CDR3 covers 17 residues. Germline V gene sequence: CDR1 SGHVS, CDR2 FNYEAQ. The CDR3: CASSLVSPGGTTDTQYF. The DNA for the CDR3 is TGTGCCAGCAGCTTAGTATCTCCGGGGGGCACCACAGATACGCAGTATTTT.

In DNA form, the CDR3 reads TGTGCCAGCAGTTTTCTCCAGGGACCATCACCCCTCCACTTT. Protein product: CASSFLQGPSPLHF. J is TRBJ1-6 and V is TRBV27; maybe TRBD1 (5 bases). This CDR3 contains 14 residues. Germline V gene data show CDR1 as MNHEY and CDR2 as SMNVEV (reference sequence). V lost 3 bases, J lost 10 bases, and 13 bases lay in between.

The V gene is TRBV6-1, the J gene TRBJ2-3, with 8 bases identical to TRBD2. The CDR3 is 16 residues long. Looked up from germline, CDR1 is MNHNS and CDR2 is SASEGT. J lost 6 bases, V lost 5 bases, and 13 bases had no gene match. CDR3: CASSHVRGTRKDTQYF. The CDR3 DNA reads as TGTGCCAGCAGTCACGTAAGAGGGACTAGGAAGGATACGCAGTATTTT.

The chain recombines TRBV4-3 with TRBJ2-6; TRBD1 matches at 9 bases. V lost 1 base, J lost 4 bases, and 11 bases stayed unmatched. The CDR3 runs 19 residues. The germline V gene has CDR1 LGHNA and CDR2 YSLEER. CDR3 amino acids: CASSQAGTGFFSGANVLTF. The CDR3 DNA sequence: TGCGCCAGCAGCCAAGCCGGGACAGGGTTTTTCTCCGGGGCCAACGTCCTGACTTTC.

The CDR3 sequence is CASSFGSSYEQYF. The CDR3 nucleotides are TGTGCCAGCAGCTTCGGGAGCTCCTACGAGCAGTACTTC. The chain uses TRBV5-4 and TRBJ2-7, with TRBD2 as a possible D gene (6 bases). V lost 2 bases to trimming and J lost 0 bases, with 6 bases between them. The CDR3 sequence is 13 residues long. CDR1 and CDR2 from the germline V gene are SGHNT and YYREEE (reference sequence).

This chain joins TRBV12-3 or TRBV12-4 and TRBJ1-5, with D perhaps matching TRBD1 (5 bases). There are 14 residues in the CDR3. The V end was cut by 7 bases, the J end by 1 base, with 11 bases between. The chain's CDR3 is CASTGWDSNQPQHF. The CDR3 DNA is TGTGCCAGCACCGGCTGGGACAGCAATCAGCCCCAGCATTTT.

J is TRBJ2-1 and V is TRBV20-1, with 12 bases that match TRBD2. The CDR3 length is 16 residues. V lost 3 bases, J lost 5 bases, and 8 bases stayed unmatched. CDR1 is DFQATT, CDR2 SNEGSKA, per germline (reference sequence). CDR3 DNA sequence: TGCAGTGCTAGTTCCTGGACTAGCGGGGCCGACAATGAGCAGTTCTTC. Residues: CSASSWTSGADNEQFF.

The CDR3 loop reads CASSPPGQDYGYTF. The CDR3 DNA is TGCGCCAGCAGCCCCCCGGGACAGGACTATGGCTACACCTTC. The V call is TRBV4-1, the J call TRBJ1-2, with 8 bases lining up with TRBD1. The CDR3 contains 14 residues. Trimming cost V 4 bases and J 3 bases; bases outside gene matches: 4. The germline V gene has CDR1 MGHRA and CDR2 YSYEKL.

The chain carries TRBV19 and TRBJ1-1; a possible D gene is TRBD1 (6 bases). Deletions cut 6 bases from V and 1 base from J, with 12 bases between. This CDR3 comprises 14 residues. Germline CDR1 LNHDA, CDR2 SQIVND (reference sequence). The CDR3 here is CASRSPDRNTEAFF. The CDR3 DNA reads as TGTGCCAGTAGATCCCCGGACAGGAACACTGAAGCTTTCTTT.

This clonotype was observed once. The chain recombines TRBV5-5 with TRBJ2-7; 7 bases agree with TRBD1. This CDR3 is 12 amino acids long. Trimming cost V 6 bases and J 6 bases; bases outside gene matches: 6. Per germline, CDR1 SGHKS and CDR2 YYEKEE (reference sequence). The CDR3 nucleotides are TGTGCCAGCACCCTGAGGACAGGCGAGCAGTACTTC. Translating it yields CASTLRTGEQYF.

J is TRBJ1-4 and V is TRBV7-2; maybe TRBD1 (5 bases). The CDR3 loop spans 16 amino acids. CDR1 is SGHTA, CDR2 FQGNSA, per germline. The germline V and J ends were trimmed by 8 bases and 10 bases, with 26 bases remaining between them. Here the CDR3 reads CASRPPGGRGIGKLFF. CDR3 bases: TGTGCCAGCCGACCCCCCGGAGGGAGGGGAATTGGAAAACTGTTTTTT.

This clonotype appeared once. The J gene is TRBJ2-7, the V gene TRBV5-8; TRBD1 aligns across 7 bases. The CDR3 totals 15 residues. Germline V CDR1 and CDR2: SGHTS, YDEGEE. V dropped 0 bases and J dropped 2; count of bases not matched to a gene: 5. CDR3 bases: TGTGCCAGCAGCTTGGGATGGGACAGCCCCTACGAGCAGTACTTC. Amino acids: CASSLGWDSPYEQYF. Drawing the rest from reference TRBV5-8 and TRBJ2-7, the complete variable domain is EAGVTQSPTHLIKTRGQQATLRCSPISGHTSVYWYQQALGLGLQFLLWYDEGEERNRGNFPPRFSGRQFPNYSSELNVNALELEDSALYLCASSLGWDSPYEQYFGPGTRLTVT.

The rearrangement joins TRBV6-2 or TRBV6-3 to TRBJ2-1, with TRBD1 matching 10 bases. The CDR3 totals 15 residues. J gave up 7 bases and V 2 bases, and 5 bases lay outside the gene matches. CDR1 is MNHEY, CDR2 SVGEGT, per germline. CDR3 coding DNA: TGTGCCAGCAGTTACAAGGGACAGGGGTTGAATGAGCAGTTCTTC. This translates into CASSYKGQGLNEQFF.

This clonotype appeared a few times. The J gene is TRBJ1-1, the V gene TRBV25-1, with unresolved D. The V end was cut by 8 bases, the J end by 6 bases, with 16 bases between. The germline V gene has CDR1 MGHDK and CDR2 SYGVNS. This CDR3 is 13 amino acids long. CDR3 protein: CASPKGTSSEAFF. CDR3 coding DNA: TGTGCCAGCCCAAAGGGAACGTCCTCTGAAGCTTTCTTT.

This chain links TRBV20-1 with TRBJ1-2; tentative D call: TRBD1 (5 bases). This CDR3 has 13 residues. Between the trimmed V and J ends, which lost 6 bases and 2 bases, there was a span of 13 bases. The V gene's germline CDR1 is DFQATT and CDR2 SNEGSKA (reference sequence). The CDR3 here is CSAPPPGNYGYTF. The DNA of the CDR3 is TGCAGTGCACCGCCTCCAGGGAACTATGGCTACACCTTC.

The chain recombines TRBV20-1 with TRBJ2-1; 8 nucleotides line up with TRBD2. Germline V gene lookup returns CDR1 DFQATT and CDR2 SNEGSKA (reference sequence). V gave up 5 bases and J gave up 7 bases; unmatched junction bases: 7. There are 13 residues in the CDR3. The CDR3 coding sequence is TGCAGTGCTGCCCCGGGGGGGCCAAATGAGCAGTTCTTC. Translation gives CSAAPGGPNEQFF.

This clonotype is a singleton in its sample. J is TRBJ2-3 and V is TRBV24-1, with D tentatively TRBD1 or TRBD2 (5 bases each). The germline V gene encodes CDR1 KGHDR and CDR2 SFDVKD. The CDR3 consists of 15 residues. The V and J ends lost 5 bases and 4 bases respectively, with 15 bases between them. CDR3 in DNA: TGTGCCACCAGTGTGTCTGGGGGAAGGGCAGATACGCAGTATTTT. Its protein is CATSVSGGRADTQYF.

This rearrangement joins TRBV6-5 to TRBJ1-5; perhaps TRBD1 as D (6 bases). The germline V gene has CDR1 MNHEY and CDR2 SVGAGI. This CDR3 has 16 amino acids. With 0 bases removed from V and 1 base from J, the gap between germline ends came to 10 bases. The CDR3 coding sequence is TGTGCCAGCAGTTACTCGAGAGGGGGAAGCAATCAGCCCCAGCATTTT. It specifies CASSYSRGGSNQPQHF.

The chain recombines TRBV11-3 with TRBJ2-3; tentatively, D is TRBD2 (6 bases). Germline-derived CDR1 and CDR2 are SGHNT and YENEEA. V gave up 2 bases and J gave up 4 bases, with 10 bases separating them. The CDR3 length is 14 residues. Written as DNA, the CDR3 is TGTGCCAGCAGCTTACCGGGGGATTCAGATACGCAGTATTTT. This sequence encodes CASSLPGDSDTQYF.

Concerning this clonotype: It is likely a read error: a sequence one base away is far more abundant. This chain connects TRBV11-3 to TRBJ2-4; tentatively, D is TRBD2 (7 bases). The CDR3 is made up of 15 amino acids. Germline CDR1 reads SGHNT; CDR2 reads YENEEA. Trimming shortened V by 3 bases and J by 13 bases, and 22 bases separated the two germline ends. The CDR3 bases are TGTGCCAGCAGCTTTGAGGGGGGGACCTACAATGAGCAGTACTTC. Translated, it gives CASSFEGGTYNEQYF.

The chain recombines TRBV7-3 with TRBJ2-3; TRBD2 agrees at 7 bases. This CDR3 has 14 residues. Per the germline V gene, CDR1 is SGHTA and CDR2 is FQGTGA. V shed 5 bases and J 2 bases; nucleotides not matched to a gene: 4. DNA for the CDR3: TGTGCCAGCAGCCTAGGGACTACCACAGATACGCAGTATTTT. Amino acids: CASSLGTTTDTQYF.